This TCR beta chain is drawn from a study of post-analysis software for immune sequencing data. Study background: Several disease courses (relapsing-remitting, secondary progressive and progressive-relapsing) of multiple sclerosis were included. Notes on the study in general: Higher frequency in patients than in controls was seen for several TRBV segments, with TRBV5-6, TRBV5-1 and TRBV20-1 among them. Multiple sclerosis was associated with a significant reduction in normalized Chao1 diversity relative to controls.

On this clonotype: As yet, its antigen is unknown.

J gave up 2 bases and V 5 bases, and 6 bases lay outside the gene matches. This CDR3 region has 14 residues. CDR1 and CDR2 (germline): DFQATT, SNEGSKA (reference sequence). Every TCR beta cDNA library bore unique molecular identifiers. Input amounts of about 0.95 to 11 million T cells were used. These gave around 500,000 cDNA molecules, so each molecule approximated one T cell. TCRdb re-called the PCR reads through MiXCR, storing one row per CDR3 protein. The data show 450,000 to 650,000 distinct CDR3 sequences, with roughly 46% seen just once and more than 1.5% held by the top ten. The clonotype comes from a girl aged 10-17 years with multiple sclerosis. The chain is built from TRBV20-1 and TRBJ2-5, with 9 nucleotides matching TRBD1. Material for sequencing was blood. CDR3 sequence (DNA): TGCAGTGCTCCCGGGACAGGGTGGCAAGAGACCCAGTACTTC. Amino acids: CSAPGTGWQETQYF.